This TCR beta chain is from a study of blood T cell repertoires in COVID-19. In the study overall: Samples taken during acute and convalescent COVID-19 were collected in the United States, Italy and Spain. The cDNA or gDNA used as material had been derived from T cells, B-cell-depleted T cells, or PBMCs.

Authors' data handling: The assay estimated nucleated cells by amplifying reference gene primers. Clones were read by immunoSEQ multiplex PCR, and TCRdb kept only the in-frame ones, dropping some. V, J and clone size derive from that table, while D and trimming were established from the DNA sequence. The sample has under 350,000 clones, 86% seen once. The sequence was obtained from a man aged 18 to 30 with active or convalescent COVID-19. Sequencing was done on a sample of peripheral blood.

CDR3 in DNA: TGTGCCAGCAGCGTAGACCCAGGTCTTTATAATTCACCCCTCCACTTT. Its protein is CASSVDPGLYNSPLHF. The V call is TRBV9, the J call TRBJ1-6; D uncertain. The CDR3 is made up of 16 amino acids. The V end was cut by 0 bases, the J end by 4 bases, with 11 bases between. Germline CDR1 SGDLS, CDR2 YYNGEE.